The 14 T cell receptor beta chains given below trace back to one sample, sequenced in a study of shared clonotypes between healthy human individuals. The method was immunoSEQ multiplex PCR; TCRdb's version includes in-frame clones alone and lacks a portion of them. The repertoire has about half a million clones, 70% to 80% of them found once; the top ten carry more than 10%. The source material was PBMCs. These TCRs come from a woman aged 40 to 50 in good health. Some clones in this sample may be carry-over from other donors' samples.

This chain uses TRBV5-4 with TRBJ2-3; the D gene is possibly TRBD2 (5 bases). Germline CDR1 and CDR2: SGHNT and YYREEE (reference sequence). The ends were cut back, 7 bases at V and 10 bases at J, with 16 bases in the middle. The CDR3 is made up of 12 amino acids. CDR3 coding DNA: TGTGCCAGCGGCCCCCATAGCGATCCGCAGTATTTT. It encodes CASGPHSDPQYF.

The chain employs TRBV7-9 and TRBJ1-2, with TRBD1 as a possible D gene (5 bases). V lost 3 bases and J lost 8, with 16 bases in between. CDR1 and CDR2 from the germline V gene are SEHNR and FQNEAQ (reference sequence). The CDR3 is made up of 14 amino acids. The CDR3 spells CASSFRTGTEGYTF. DNA of the CDR3: TGTGCCAGCAGCTTCCGGACTGGGACGGAGGGCTACACCTTC.

This clone was counted only a few times. The rearrangement joins TRBV11-2 to TRBJ1-1; 7 nucleotides line up with TRBD1. From germline, CDR1 is SGHAT and CDR2 FQNNGV. The CDR3 runs to 15 residues. V trimming: 0 bases; J trimming: 1 base; junction bases outside the gene matches: 2. The DNA for the CDR3 is TGTGCCAGCAGCTTAGAAGGGACAGCGAACACTGAAGCTTTCTTT. It codes for CASSLEGTANTEAFF.

Regarding this clone: Relative to the germline gene, one junction end is altered; a read error may explain this. The chain has TRBV6-6 and TRBJ1-1; TRBD1 matches at 8 bases. The CDR3 sequence is 14 residues long. Germline V CDR1 and CDR2: MNHNY, SVGAGI (reference sequence). In DNA, the CDR3 is TGTGCCAGCAGTCTCCGGACAGGGAACACTGAAGCTTCCTTT. Translated, it gives CASSLRTGNTEASF.

This clone came up many times. Other DNA sequences of this sample code for an identical CDR3. This chain connects TRBV19 to TRBJ2-7; 7 nucleotides align to TRBD1. CDR1 LNHDA and CDR2 SQIVND come from the germline V gene (reference sequence). The V gene end was trimmed by 4 bases and the J gene end by 2 bases; junction bases not matched to a gene: 2. This CDR3 contains 13 residues. The CDR3, as DNA: TGTGCCAGTAGTAGGGACAGTACCTACGAGCAGTACTTC. It specifies CASSRDSTYEQYF.

The V and J genes are TRBV7-2 and TRBJ2-3; D could derive from TRBD1 or TRBD2 (7 bases each). Germline CDR1 reads SGHTA; CDR2 reads FQGNSA. The V gene lost 4 bases and the J gene lost 6 bases, with 20 bases spanning the gap. The CDR3 runs to 16 residues. This CDR3 is CASSSRRGRAWDTQYF. CDR3 DNA sequence: TGTGCCAGCAGCTCCCGCAGGGGGAGGGCCTGGGATACGCAGTATTTT.

The CDR3 reads CASSTQGARVYGYTF. The CDR3 DNA sequence: TGTGCCAGCAGTACCCAGGGGGCGCGGGTCTATGGCTACACCTTC. The V and J genes are TRBV28 and TRBJ1-2; TRBD1 matches at 8 bases. V was pared by 5 bases and J by 4 bases, with 9 bases of the junction left unmatched. Germline assignment: CDR1 MDHEN and CDR2 SYDVKM. The CDR3 has 15 amino acids.

CDR3 nucleotide sequence: TGTGCCAGCACCTTGGACAGGGGTCGTACTGAAGCTTTCTTT. This sequence encodes CASTLDRGRTEAFF. The V and J genes are TRBV21-1 and TRBJ1-1; TRBD1 reflects the table's D call only, with no check against the DNA. TRBV21-1 is a known pseudogene. This CDR3 has 14 amino acids.

The table lists this clone with many counts. This chain connects TRBV6-1 to TRBJ2-7; TRBD2 matches 7 bases. Germline CDR1 and CDR2: MNHNS and SASEGT. The CDR3 loop spans 14 amino acids. Trimming cost V 7 bases and J 3 bases; bases outside gene matches: 9. The CDR3 reads CASKVGGGSYEQYF. The CDR3 coding sequence is TGTGCCAGCAAGGTCGGCGGCGGGAGCTACGAGCAGTACTTC.

This clone has only a few counts. CDR3 coding DNA: TGTGCCAGCAGCTTAACGGGTTGGGATGGCTACACCTTC. Translating it yields CASSLTGWDGYTF. V and J are TRBV7-9 and TRBJ1-2; D not resolved. Germline values: CDR1 SEHNR, CDR2 FQNEAQ (reference sequence). The CDR3 loop spans 13 amino acids. With 2 bases removed from V and 6 bases from J, the gap between germline ends came to 10 bases.

This chain links TRBV4-3 with TRBJ2-7; D may be TRBD2 (6 bases). With 4 bases removed from V and 0 bases from J, the gap between germline ends came to 16 bases. Germline V CDR1 and CDR2: LGHNA, YSLEER. This CDR3 region has 16 residues. The DNA for the CDR3 is TGCGCCAGCAGCCTCAGGGTGCGGGACCGCTCCTACGAGCAGTACTTC. Its protein product is CASSLRVRDRSYEQYF.

The chain links TRBV27 to TRBJ1-2, with 7 bases identical to TRBD1. The CDR3 consists of 13 residues. Germline V gene lookup returns CDR1 MNHEY and CDR2 SMNVEV (reference sequence). V lost 2 bases to trimming and J lost 8 bases; unmatched junction nucleotides: 5. The CDR3 is CASSLDRVSGYTF. The DNA for the CDR3 is TGTGCCAGCAGTTTAGACAGGGTGAGCGGCTACACCTTC.

This sequence joins TRBV19 and TRBJ1-2, with a possible D match to TRBD1 (5 bases). The CDR3 loop spans 15 amino acids. CDR1 is LNHDA, CDR2 SQIVND, per germline (reference sequence). V was clipped by 4 bases and J by 2 bases, with 14 bases between them. The DNA of the CDR3 is TGTGCCAGTAGTACGCCCGGGACGGGAAACTATGGCTACACCTTC. Protein sequence: CASSTPGTGNYGYTF.

This chain joins TRBV11-3 and TRBJ2-3, with 7 bases aligning to TRBD1. The germline CDR1 and CDR2 sequences are SGHNT and YENEEA. The length of the CDR3 is 13 residues. J lost 5 bases, V lost 1 base, and 0 bases had no gene match. CDR3 sequence (DNA): TGTGCCAGCAGCTTAGGACAGGGAGATACGCAGTATTTT. Encoded protein: CASSLGQGDTQYF.